This TCR beta chain was recovered during a study of T cells after yellow fever vaccination. The study's findings and limits: Clonotypes shared by both compartments, CD4 and CD8, made up a small share.

Germline assignment: CDR1 SGHRS and CDR2 YFSETQ. CDR3 length: 14 residues. Trimming took 4 bases from V and 1 from J, leaving 8 bases between them. TCRdb redid the calling of the 5' RACE reads with MiXCR, one entry per CDR3 protein. The sample holds roughly 170,000 distinct CDR3 sequences, approximately 6.2% seen once. A few counts support this clonotype. Its matching antigen is unknown. Source: CD4+ T cells sorted from PBMCs, taken on the day of the first yellow fever vaccination. The V gene is TRBV5-1, the J gene TRBJ1-4; D may be TRBD1 (6 bases). This TCR was sampled from a man aged 18 to 35 who received the YFV17D yellow fever vaccine. DNA of the CDR3: TGCGCCAGCAGCCTACAGGGAACTAATGAAAAACTGTTTTTT. It codes for CASSLQGTNEKLFF. Based on the CDR3 plus reference TRBV5-1 and TRBJ1-4, the full variable domain is KAGVTQTPRYLIKTRGQQVTLSCSPISGHRSVSWYQQTPGQGLQFLFEYFSETQRNKGNFPGRFSGRQFSNSRSEMNVSTLELGDSALYLCASSLQGTNEKLFFGSGTQLSVL.